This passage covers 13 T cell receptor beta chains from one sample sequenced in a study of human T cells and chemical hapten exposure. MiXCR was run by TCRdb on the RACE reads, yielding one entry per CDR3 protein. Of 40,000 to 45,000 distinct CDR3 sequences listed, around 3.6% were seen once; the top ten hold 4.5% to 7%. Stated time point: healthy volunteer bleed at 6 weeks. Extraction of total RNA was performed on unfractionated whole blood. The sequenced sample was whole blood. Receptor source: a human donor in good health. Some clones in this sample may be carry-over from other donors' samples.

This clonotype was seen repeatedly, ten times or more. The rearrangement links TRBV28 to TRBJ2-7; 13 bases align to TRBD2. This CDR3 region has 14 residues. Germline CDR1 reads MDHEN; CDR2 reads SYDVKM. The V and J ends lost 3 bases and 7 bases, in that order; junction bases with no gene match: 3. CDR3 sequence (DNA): TGTGCCAGCAGTTTCTCGACTAGCGGGAGGGAGCAGTACTTC. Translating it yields CASSFSTSGREQYF.

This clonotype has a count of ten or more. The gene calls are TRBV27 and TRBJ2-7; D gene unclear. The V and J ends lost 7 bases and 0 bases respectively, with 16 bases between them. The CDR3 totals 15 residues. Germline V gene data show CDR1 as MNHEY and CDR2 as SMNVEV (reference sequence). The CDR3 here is CASMAPTQLSYEQYF. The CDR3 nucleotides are TGTGCCAGCATGGCCCCAACTCAGCTCTCCTACGAGCAGTACTTC.

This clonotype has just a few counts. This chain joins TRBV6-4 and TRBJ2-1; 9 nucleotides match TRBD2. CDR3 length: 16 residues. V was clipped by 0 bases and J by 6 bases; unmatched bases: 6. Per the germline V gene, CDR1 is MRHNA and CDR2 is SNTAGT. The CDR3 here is CASSDSAGGFVNEQFF. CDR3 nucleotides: TGTGCCAGCAGTGACTCGGCGGGAGGGTTTGTCAATGAGCAGTTCTTC.

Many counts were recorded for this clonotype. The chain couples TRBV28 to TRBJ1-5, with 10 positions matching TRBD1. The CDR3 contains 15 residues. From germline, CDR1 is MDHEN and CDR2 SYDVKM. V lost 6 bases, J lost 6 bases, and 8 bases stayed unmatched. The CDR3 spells CASSPGQGVGQPQHF. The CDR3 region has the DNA TGTGCCAGCAGCCCAGGACAGGGGGTAGGTCAGCCCCAGCATTTT.

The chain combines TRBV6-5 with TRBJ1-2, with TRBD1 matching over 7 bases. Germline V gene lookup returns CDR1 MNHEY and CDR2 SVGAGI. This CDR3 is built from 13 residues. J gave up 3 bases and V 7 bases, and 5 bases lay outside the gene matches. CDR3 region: CASTQGVYYGYTF. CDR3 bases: TGTGCCAGCACCCAGGGGGTGTACTATGGCTACACCTTC.

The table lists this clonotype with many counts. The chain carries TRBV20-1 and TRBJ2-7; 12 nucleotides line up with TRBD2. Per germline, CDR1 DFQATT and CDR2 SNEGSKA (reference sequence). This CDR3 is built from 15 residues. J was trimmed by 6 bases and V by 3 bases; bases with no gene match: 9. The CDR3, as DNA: TGCAGTGCTAGCCCCCTAGCGGGAGGGGGTTCCGAGCAGTACTTC. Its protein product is CSASPLAGGGSEQYF.

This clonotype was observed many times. The chain's CDR3 is CASSQEELVPGYEQFF. The CDR3 coding sequence is TGCGCCAGCAGCCAAGAAGAGTTAGTACCGGGGTATGAGCAGTTCTTC. The genes are TRBV4-1 and TRBJ2-1; D might be TRBD2 (5 bases). This CDR3 has 16 residues. The germline V gene encodes CDR1 MGHRA and CDR2 YSYEKL. Trimming removed 0 bases from V and 8 bases from J, with 17 bases in between.

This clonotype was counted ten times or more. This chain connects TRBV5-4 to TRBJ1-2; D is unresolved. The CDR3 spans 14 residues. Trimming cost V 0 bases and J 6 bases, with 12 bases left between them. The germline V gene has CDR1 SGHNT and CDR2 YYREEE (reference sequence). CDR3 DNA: TGTGCCAGCAGCTTGGCCGGTGGATTCGATGGCTACACCTTC. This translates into CASSLAGGFDGYTF.

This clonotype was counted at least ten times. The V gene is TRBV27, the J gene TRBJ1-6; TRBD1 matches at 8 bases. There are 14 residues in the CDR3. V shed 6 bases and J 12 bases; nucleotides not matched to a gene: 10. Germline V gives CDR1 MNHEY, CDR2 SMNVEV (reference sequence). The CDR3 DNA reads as TGTGCCAGCAGCCCGACAGGGGATGGAGTACCCCTCCACTTT. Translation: CASSPTGDGVPLHF.

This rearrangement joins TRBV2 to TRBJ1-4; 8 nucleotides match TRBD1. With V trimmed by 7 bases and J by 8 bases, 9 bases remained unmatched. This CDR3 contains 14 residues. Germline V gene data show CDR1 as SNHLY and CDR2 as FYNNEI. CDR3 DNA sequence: TGTGCCAGCAACTTGGACAGGGTTGGCGAAAAACTGTTTTTT. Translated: CASNLDRVGEKLFF.

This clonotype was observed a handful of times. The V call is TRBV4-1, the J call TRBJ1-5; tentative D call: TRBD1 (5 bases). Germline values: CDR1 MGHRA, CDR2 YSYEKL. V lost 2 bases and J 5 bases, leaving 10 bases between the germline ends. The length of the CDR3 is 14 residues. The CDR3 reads CASSQTEGYQPQHF. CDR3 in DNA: TGCGCCAGCAGCCAAACTGAGGGGTATCAGCCCCAGCATTTT.

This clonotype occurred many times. CDR3 loop: CASRTVSSYGYTF. As DNA, the CDR3 is TGTGCCAGCAGGACAGTGTCCTCTTATGGCTACACCTTC. The chain has TRBV12-3 or TRBV12-4 and TRBJ1-2; perhaps TRBD1 as D (5 bases). The CDR3 totals 13 residues. Trimming removed 6 bases from V and 5 bases from J, with 13 bases in between.

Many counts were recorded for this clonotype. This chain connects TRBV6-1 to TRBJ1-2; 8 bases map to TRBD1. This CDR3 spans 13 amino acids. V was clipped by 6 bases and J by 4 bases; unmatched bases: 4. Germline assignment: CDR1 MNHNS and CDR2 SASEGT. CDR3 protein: CASRGTGTYGYTF. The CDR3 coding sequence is TGTGCCAGCAGGGGGACAGGTACCTATGGCTACACCTTC.